Listed below are T cell receptor beta chains from one sample, sequenced in a study of graft-versus-host responses after intestinal transplantation. This table comes from immunoSEQ multiplex PCR, and its TCRdb copy is limited to in-frame clones, with some not included. The profile shows approximately 80,000 clones, roughly nine tenths of them singletons. Their recognized antigens are unknown. This specimen was unstimulated CD4+ T cells sorted from spleen or lymph node cells, taken before intestinal transplant. The receptor set was obtained from a human donor who received an intestinal transplant. Both conserved end residues are part of each CDR3. A D gene is named only where the DNA matches it firmly. Expanded clones are given a class, and other clones once, few, many or no size at all.

NA	TRBV2	NA	TRBJ1-1	TGTGCCAGCACCGTACAGGGACCGCTGGGGGCTGAAGCTTTCTTT	CASTVQGPLGAEAFF
TRBD1	TRBV6-5	NA	TRBJ2-7	TGTGCCAGCAGTAACAGGGGTTACGAGCAGTACTTC	CASSNRGYEQYF
NA	TRBV25-1	NA	TRBJ1-1	TGTGCCAGCCTAAACCCGGGAGAGAACACTGAAGCTTTCTTT	CASLNPGENTEAFF
TRBD1	TRBV7-9	NA	TRBJ2-1	TGTGCCAGCAGCTTAGCGTGGGACAGGGGTACGCAGTTCTTC	CASSLAWDRGTQFF
TRBD1	TRBV2	NA	TRBJ1-3	TGTGCCAGCACTGATCCCCGGGACAGATCAAACCGAAACACCATATATTTT	CASTDPRDRSNRNTIYF
TRBD1	TRBV6-1	NA	TRBJ1-1	TGTGCCAGCAGTTCCAGGGGGGACACTGAAGCTTTCTTT	CASSSRGDTEAFF
TRBD2	TRBV7-8	NA	TRBJ2-1	TGTGCCAGCAGCTTAGAAAGTAGCGGGGGGGTCGACAATGAGCAGTTCTTC	CASSLESSGGVDNEQFF
NA	TRBV27	NA	TRBJ2-7	TGTGCCAGCAGTTTATTTGCTGGGAGCTCCTACGAGCAGTACTTC	CASSLFAGSSYEQYF
NA	TRBV19	NA	TRBJ1-5	TGTGCCAGTAGTATAGTAGGGTCAGGGGCCCGTCAGCCCCAGCATTTT	CASSIVGSGARQPQHF
NA	TRBV11-1	NA	TRBJ2-5	TGTGCCAGCAGCTTAGACCCAGGGCAAGAGACCCAGTACTTC	CASSLDPGQETQYF
NA	TRBV19	NA	TRBJ2-7	TGTGCCAGTAGCCCCGGGGTCCAGAGGGAGCAGTACTTC	CASSPGVQREQYF
NA	TRBV6-5	NA	TRBJ1-2	TGTGCCAGCAGGCCCGGGACTGCAAACTATGGCTACACCTTC	CASRPGTANYGYTF
NA	TRBV10-2	NA	TRBJ2-7	TGCGCCAGCAGTGTCTGGTCCCTTCCCCTGAGGAATACCTACGAGCAGTACTTC	CASSVWSLPLRNTYEQYF
TRBD1	TRBV29-1	NA	TRBJ2-2	TGCAGCGTTGGACAGGGGGCGAACGGGGAGCTGTTTTTT	CSVGQGANGELFF
NA	TRBV6-6	NA	TRBJ2-1	TGTGCCAGCAGTTACTCGACGCAGCTAGCCTACAATGAGCAGTTCTTC	CASSYSTQLAYNEQFF
TRBD1	TRBV28	once	TRBJ1-5	TGTGCCAGCAGCCCGGACAGGGGCAGGCAGCCCCAGCATTTT	CASSPDRGRQPQHF
NA	TRBV5-6	NA	TRBJ1-2	TGTGCCAGCAGCTTGGATCAGGGTGCGGTCTATGGCTACACCTTC	CASSLDQGAVYGYTF
NA	TRBV2	NA	TRBJ2-2	TGTGCCAGCAGACTTGTAGCGGCCACGTCCACCGGGGAGCTGTTTTTT	CASRLVAATSTGELFF